Listed here is a single TCR beta chain. This sample stems from a study of cytomegalovirus exposure and HLA in healthy donors. This CDR3 comprises 12 residues. V was pared by 8 bases and J by 3 bases, with 0 bases of the junction left unmatched. Germline V gene lookup returns CDR1 LNHNV and CDR2 YYDKDF (reference sequence). PCR amplification relied on 60 Vbeta primers (plus 13 Jbeta primers). Assay: immunoSEQ multiplex PCR; the TCRdb copy retains only in-frame clones and omits some. The sample includes fewer than 250,000 clones, 79% seen only once; the top ten take 1.5% to 2%. The chain uses TRBV15 and TRBJ2-1; 8 bases fit TRBD1. Sequenced material: PBMCs. This TCR was sampled from a woman aged 18-29 years in good health and CMV-seronegative. The CDR3 sequence: CATGTGYNEQFF. The CDR3, as DNA: TGTGCCACCGGGACAGGCTACAATGAGCAGTTCTTC.